The rows below give T cell receptor beta chains drawn from one sample of a study of blood T cells in healthy people across ages. A single record per CDR3 protein comes from TCRdb applying MiXCR to the 5' RACE reads. Among approximately 900,000 distinct CDR3 sequences listed, about 27% were seen once. These same data were also listed under a study on T cells of mothers and their children.

Material: blood. Receptors originate from a middle-aged woman in good health. Each CDR3 is given with its conserved first and last residue. A D gene is named only where the DNA matches it firmly. Size is stated for part of the rows, as once, few or many counts, or as a class when the clone is expanded.

clone size	V gene	D gene	J gene	CDR3 DNA	CDR3 protein
many	TRBV5-1	-	TRBJ2-5	TGCGCCAGCAGCTTGGTAGCGGATTCCCAAGAGACCCAGTACTTC	CASSLVADSQETQYF
many	TRBV7-7	-	TRBJ2-1	TGTGCTAGCAGCTTAGCTGGGTGGGACAATGAGCAGTTCTTC	CASSLAGWDNEQFF
once	TRBV4-3	-	TRBJ2-7	TGCGCCAGCAGCCAAGTTTCCACAGGAGCACCCTACGAGCAGTACTTC	CASSQVSTGAPYEQYF
-	TRBV28	-	TRBJ1-5	TGTGCCAGCAGTCAAGGTGGCAGGGAAGATCAGCCCCAGCATTTT	CASSQGGREDQPQHF
-	TRBV13	-	TRBJ2-1	TGTGCCAGCAGCTTATACACGGCAGTAGACAATGAGCAGTTCTTC	CASSLYTAVDNEQFF
many	TRBV20-1	TRBD2	TRBJ2-7	TGCAGTGCTAGTAGACGGCAGCGGGGCTACTACGAGCAGTACTTC	CSASRRQRGYYEQYF
many	TRBV3-1	TRBD2	TRBJ2-7	TGTGCCAGCAGCCAGGGGAGGGAGTCCTACGAGCAGTACTTC	CASSQGRESYEQYF
many	TRBV7-2	TRBD2	TRBJ2-5	TGTGCCAGCAGCCGCCGTGGGGGGGAGCAAGAGACCCAGTACTTC	CASSRRGGEQETQYF
-	TRBV6-6	-	TRBJ2-1	TGTGCCAGCAGTTACGATTCCCGCGGGTCAACCTACAATGAGCAGTTCTTC	CASSYDSRGSTYNEQFF
many	TRBV4-1	-	TRBJ1-2	TGCGCCAGCAGCCATAAGGGAAGTTTCGAGGTCCCACCCGGGCCTGGTGGGGATGGCTACACCTTC	CASSHKGSFEVPPGPGGDGYTF
-	TRBV6-2/TRBV6-3	-	TRBJ1-2	TGTGCCAGCAGTTACGACAAAAGGGGAAATGGCTACACCTTC	CASSYDKRGNGYTF
-	TRBV7-6	TRBD1	TRBJ2-7	TGTGCCAGCAGCTCCTCCGGGACAGGGGCTGACGAGCAGTACTTC	CASSSSGTGADEQYF
few	TRBV7-9	-	TRBJ2-1	TGTGCCAGCAGCTTAGATATCGGGGGTGAGCAGTTCTTC	CASSLDIGGEQFF
-	TRBV7-2	-	TRBJ2-6	TGTGCCAGCAGCTTAGCACATTCGTCTGGGGCCAACGTCCTGACTTTC	CASSLAHSSGANVLTF
-	TRBV7-6	-	TRBJ2-3	TGTGCCAGCAGCTTAGTGTACGACCATACGCAGTATTTT	CASSLVYDHTQYF
-	TRBV30	-	TRBJ1-2	TGTGCCGCGAGTTTCTCTGGGTATGGCTACACCTTC	CAASFSGYGYTF
many	TRBV5-1	-	TRBJ1-2	TGCGCCAGCAGCTTGGACGCCCGGCAGGGATCTAACTATGGCTACACCTTC	CASSLDARQGSNYGYTF
-	TRBV20-1	TRBD2	TRBJ2-7	TGCAGTGCTAGAGATCGGCGCGGGGGGGCGTACGAGCAGTACTTC	CSARDRRGGAYEQYF
-	TRBV28	-	TRBJ1-2	TGTGCCAGCAGGTCCCGACAGTTTAACTATGGCTACACCTTC	CASRSRQFNYGYTF
-	TRBV5-6	-	TRBJ1-2	TGTGCCAGCAGCTTGCCGAGTCCCTATGGCTACACCTTC	CASSLPSPYGYTF
many	TRBV20-1	-	TRBJ2-7	TGCAGGGAACCAAACCACTCCTACGAGCAGTACTTC	CREPNHSYEQYF
-	TRBV12-3/TRBV12-4	TRBD1	TRBJ2-1	TGTGCCAGCAGTTTAGCAGGGGGCAGTGAGCAGTTCTTC	CASSLAGGSEQFF
-	TRBV6-5	TRBD1	TRBJ2-5	TGTGCCAGTTACCGGGACAGGGGTTCCCAAGAGACCCAGTACTTC	CASYRDRGSQETQYF
-	TRBV10-1	-	TRBJ2-1	TGCGCCAGCAGTGAGTCGGGCGGGTTTGGTTACAATGAGCAGTTCTTC	CASSESGGFGYNEQFF
many	TRBV11-2	TRBD1	TRBJ2-5	TGTGCCAGCAGCTTAGGCGAGACAGGGATAAGCAGGGAGACCCAGTACTTC	CASSLGETGISRETQYF
-	TRBV19	TRBD1	TRBJ2-1	TGTGCCAGTACCCCGGGACAGCCGCCCTACAATGAGCAGTTCTTC	CASTPGQPPYNEQFF
-	TRBV27	-	TRBJ1-3	TGTGCCAGCAGTTCACCTGGGACGTCTGCCTACTCTGGAAACACCATATATTTT	CASSSPGTSAYSGNTIYF
-	TRBV4-1	-	TRBJ1-2	TGCGCCAGCAGCCAAGATTGGGGAGGCTATGGCTACACCTTC	CASSQDWGGYGYTF
few	TRBV7-3	-	TRBJ1-1	TGTGCCAGCAGCTTACAGGGAGGGACTGGCACTGAAGCTTTCTTT	CASSLQGGTGTEAFF
few	TRBV27	TRBD2	TRBJ2-1	TGTGCCAGCAGTTTAAGGCTAGCGGGGGCCTACAATGAGCAGTTCTTC	CASSLRLAGAYNEQFF
many	TRBV29-1	-	TRBJ1-3	TGCAGCGTTGAACGGGATTCTGGAAACACCATATATTTT	CSVERDSGNTIYF
-	TRBV7-2	-	TRBJ2-3	TGTGCCAGCAGCCGAATCCCCCCAACGGGGGGCCTCCGAGATACGCAGTATTTT	CASSRIPPTGGLRDTQYF
-	TRBV5-1	-	TRBJ1-1	TGCGCCAGCAGCTTAGTGAGCCAGAACACTGAAGCTTTCTTT	CASSLVSQNTEAFF
-	TRBV4-3	-	TRBJ2-2	TGCGCCAGCAGCCACGGACAGTATAATTCGAACACCGGGGAGCTGTTTTTT	CASSHGQYNSNTGELFF
many	TRBV11-2	TRBD2	TRBJ2-1	TGTGCCAGCAGCTTAGCCCCTAGCGGGGGGGCCGGGTACAATGAGCAGTTCTTC	CASSLAPSGGAGYNEQFF
once	TRBV20-1	-	TRBJ2-1	TGCAGTGCCCGGGGGCAGAATCGTAATGAGCGGTTCTTC	CSARGQNRNERFF
-	TRBV20-1	-	TRBJ1-5	TGCAGTGCTAGGATGACAGGTAGTAATCAGCCCCAGCATTTT	CSARMTGSNQPQHF
many	TRBV4-3	-	TRBJ2-7	TGCGCCAGCAGCCAAGCCGACGGCCGAAGCTCCTACGAGCAGTACTTC	CASSQADGRSSYEQYF
-	TRBV28	-	TRBJ1-5	TGTGCCAGCACCAAACCCCACAGGGACTATAGCAATCAGCCCCAGCATTTT	CASTKPHRDYSNQPQHF
-	TRBV6-2/TRBV6-3	TRBD1	TRBJ1-1	TGTGCCCACAGGGGCGGACTCACTGAAGCTTTCTTT	CAHRGGLTEAFF
-	TRBV5-1	-	TRBJ2-7	TGCGCCAGCAGCTTGCAGGGTATCTCCTACGGGCAGTACTTC	CASSLQGISYGQYF
many	TRBV28	TRBD2	TRBJ2-4	TGTGCCAGCAGTTTAGGGACTAGCGGGGGGTTAGCCAAAAACATTCAGTACTTC	CASSLGTSGGLAKNIQYF
-	TRBV7-6	TRBD2	TRBJ2-3	TGTGCCAGCAGCTTCACGACTCGGACTAGCGGGAGGGCCACAGATACGCAGTATTTT	CASSFTTRTSGRATDTQYF
-	TRBV5-1	-	TRBJ2-3	TGCGCCAGCAGCCTGGACGGCCCGCGGGATACGCAGTATTTT	CASSLDGPRDTQYF
few	TRBV3-1	-	TRBJ2-1	TGTGCCAGCAGTCTTTTAATCCCGAGCTACAATGAGCAGTTCTTC	CASSLLIPSYNEQFF
-	TRBV27	-	TRBJ2-5	TGTGCCAGCCACTGGGGGTACTTC	CASHWGYF
-	TRBV3-1	TRBD1	TRBJ2-5	TGTGCCAGCAGCCAAGGGGACAGGGGGCAGGAGACCCAGTACTTC	CASSQGDRGQETQYF
once	TRBV4-3	-	TRBJ2-1	TGCACCCGCAGCCCGGGGGTCCCCTACAATGAGCAGTTCTTC	CTRSPGVPYNEQFF
few	TRBV3-1	-	TRBJ2-7	TGTGCCAGCAGCCAAGAGGGTCGGACGACCTACGAGCAGTACTTC	CASSQEGRTTYEQYF
-	TRBV10-3	-	TRBJ2-2	TGTGCCATCAGAGGACAGACGAACACCGGGGAGCTGTTTTTT	CAIRGQTNTGELFF
-	TRBV6-6	TRBD1	TRBJ2-1	TGTGCCAGCAGGCTCGACAGGGACTCCTACAATGAGCAGTTCTTC	CASRLDRDSYNEQFF
-	TRBV4-2	-	TRBJ1-4	TGTGCCAGCAGCCAGGGGGCGCGGGATGAAAAACTGTTTTTT	CASSQGARDEKLFF
-	TRBV9	TRBD1	TRBJ1-2	TGTGCCAGCAGCGTAGGGGACAGCGCTAACTATGGCTACACCTTC	CASSVGDSANYGYTF
-	TRBV9	TRBD1	TRBJ2-5	TGTGCCAGCAGCGTAATACAGGGGGAGACCCAGTACTTC	CASSVIQGETQYF
-	TRBV11-3	-	TRBJ2-7	TGTGCCAGCAGCTTAGAAGATGGACGCACCACCTACGAGCAGTACTTC	CASSLEDGRTTYEQYF
-	TRBV27	-	TRBJ2-3	TGTGCCAGCAGCTGTTTGCCCCTCGGTACAGATACGCAGTATTTT	CASSCLPLGTDTQYF
-	TRBV20-1	-	TRBJ2-4	TGCAGTGCCCGGGGCGGGACCGCAGAGGGAGAGCAGTACTTC	CSARGGTAEGEQYF
many	TRBV3-1	TRBD2	TRBJ2-4	TGTGCCAGCAGCCGGACTAGCGGGGGCCAAACGGTAGCCAAAAACATTCAGTACTTC	CASSRTSGGQTVAKNIQYF
-	TRBV6-6	-	TRBJ2-7	TGTGCCAGCAGTTCTGTAGTCAACTCCTACGAGCAGTACTTC	CASSSVVNSYEQYF